This is a list of T cell receptor beta chains from one sample in a study of T cells after somatic rescue of genetic block. Here immunoSEQ multiplex PCR was the method, and the copy in TCRdb shows in-frame clones only, minus some. The sample gives 110,000 or so clones, just over 90% of which show up once; 1.4% to 1.5% is in the top ten. Sequencing used peripheral blood mononuclear cells (PBMCs). All receptors derive from a woman between 18 and 29 years old. The CDR3 runs from the conserved cysteine through the conserved F or W. A D gene is named only where the DNA matches it firmly. Rows may omit the clone size; those that give it use once, few, many or a size class.

D | J | size | length | V | CDR3 | DNA
NA | TRBJ1-4 | NA | 15 | TRBV25-1 | CASSNPGGTNEKLFF | TGTGCCAGCAGTAACCCGGGGGGAACTAATGAAAAACTGTTTTTT
NA | TRBJ1-6 | NA | 20 | TRBV4-2 | CASSQDRFSRGSSYNSPLHF | TGTGCCAGCAGCCAAGATAGATTTTCGAGGGGGAGCTCCTATAATTCACCCCTCCACTTT
NA | TRBJ1-1 | NA | 15 | TRBV2 | CASSEDSRWQAEAFF | TGTGCCAGCAGTGAAGATTCGCGGTGGCAGGCTGAAGCTTTCTTT
NA | TRBJ1-4 | NA | 13 | TRBV6-5 | CASSYGGNEKLFF | TGTGCCAGCAGTTACGGGGGGAATGAAAAACTGTTTTTT
NA | TRBJ2-2 | NA | 14 | TRBV13 | CASSVGGRAGELFF | TGTGCCAGCAGCGTCGGGGGGCGCGCCGGGGAGCTGTTTTTT
NA | TRBJ2-5 | NA | 12 | TRBV7-2 | CASSSYGETQYF | TGTGCCAGCAGTTCTTACGGGGAGACCCAGTACTTC
TRBD2 | TRBJ2-5 | NA | 16 | TRBV4-3 | CASSQGTTSSSETQYF | TGCGCCAGCAGCCAAGGGACGACTAGCTCATCAGAGACCCAGTACTTC
TRBD1 | TRBJ2-2 | NA | 15 | TRBV7-2 | CASSLAGQGTGELFF | TGTGCCAGCAGCTTAGCGGGACAGGGCACCGGGGAGCTGTTTTTT
NA | TRBJ1-1 | NA | 14 | TRBV9 | CASSGHGGDTEAFF | TGTGCCAGCAGCGGCCATGGGGGTGACACTGAAGCTTTCTTT
TRBD1 | TRBJ2-5 | NA | 17 | TRBV5-4 | CASSLPGPQGERETQYF | TGTGCCAGCAGCTTACCCGGCCCTCAGGGGGAGAGAGAGACCCAGTACTTC
NA | TRBJ1-3 | NA | 14 | TRBV7-2 | CASSLGNSGNTIYF | TGTGCCAGCAGCTTAGGGAACTCTGGAAACACCATATATTTT
NA | TRBJ2-5 | NA | 12 | TRBV5-1 | CASSTGQETQYF | TGCGCCAGCAGCACGGGCCAAGAGACCCAGTACTTC
NA | TRBJ1-4 | once | 16 | TRBV7-2 | CASSFTEFATNEKLFF | TGTGCCAGCAGCTTTACAGAGTTTGCAACTAATGAAAAACTGTTTTTT
NA | TRBJ1-5 | NA | 13 | TRBV5-8 | CASSGQINQPQHF | TGTGCCAGCAGTGGACAGATAAATCAGCCCCAGCATTTT
TRBD1 | TRBJ1-5 | NA | 15 | TRBV27 | CASSLAGGGVQPQHF | TGTGCCAGCAGTTTAGCAGGGGGTGGTGTTCAGCCCCAGCATTTT
NA | TRBJ1-2 | NA | 14 | TRBV9 | CASSPGGADYGYTF | TGTGCCAGTTCCCCTGGGGGGGCAGACTATGGCTACACCTTC
NA | TRBJ1-3 | NA | 16 | TRBV6-5 | CASSYDLGTTGNTIYF | TGTGCCAGCAGTTATGATTTGGGGACCACTGGAAACACCATATATTTT
TRBD1 | TRBJ1-2 | NA | 15 | TRBV4-2 | CASSQETGSYYGYTF | TGTGCCAGCAGCCAGGAGACAGGGTCATACTATGGCTACACCTTC
TRBD2 | TRBJ2-7 | NA | 15 | TRBV6-1 | CASSEHSGDAREQYF | TGTGCCAGCAGTGAACATAGCGGGGATGCCCGGGAGCAGTACTTC
NA | TRBJ2-3 | NA | 14 | TRBV2 | CASLSSEGTDTQYF | TGTGCCAGCCTTAGTTCCGAGGGCACAGATACGCAGTATTTT
TRBD2 | TRBJ2-5 | NA | 12 | TRBV9 | CASSSSGETQYF | TGTGCCAGCAGCTCTAGCGGAGAGACCCAGTACTTC
NA | TRBJ2-7 | NA | 15 | TRBV16 | CASSPPDRSSYEQYF | TGTGCCAGCAGCCCCCCGGACCGGAGCTCCTACGAGCAGTACTTC
NA | TRBJ1-1 | NA | 11 | TRBV19 | CASSLTVEAFF | TGTGCCAGTAGCCTGACGGTTGAAGCTTTCTTT
NA | TRBJ2-1 | NA | 15 | TRBV18 | CASSVRSSSGNEQFF | TGTGCCAGCTCGGTTCGTAGCTCATCGGGCAATGAGCAGTTCTTC
NA | TRBJ2-5 | NA | 14 | TRBV6-5 | CASSFSMGQETQYF | TGTGCCAGCAGTTTTTCCATGGGGCAAGAGACCCAGTACTTC
NA | TRBJ2-4 | NA | 14 | TRBV28 | CASSSSARGNIQYF | TGTGCCAGCAGTTCGTCTGCGCGAGGAAACATTCAGTACTTC
NA | TRBJ1-1 | NA | 14 | TRBV7-2 | CASSPRTDSTEAFF | TGTGCCAGCAGCCCACGAACGGACAGCACTGAAGCTTTCTTT
NA | TRBJ2-7 | NA | 15 | TRBV18 | CASSPEHGGSYEQYF | TGTGCCAGCTCACCGGAACACGGTGGATCCTACGAGCAGTACTTC
TRBD1 | TRBJ2-2 | NA | 15 | TRBV19 | CASSPGTGKTGELFF | TGTGCCAGTAGTCCCGGGACAGGGAAGACCGGGGAGCTGTTTTTT
TRBD1 | TRBJ1-2 | NA | 16 | TRBV18 | CASSPPSTGGDYGYTF | TGTGCCAGCTCACCACCGTCGACAGGGGGCGACTATGGCTACACCTTC
NA | TRBJ1-1 | NA | 14 | TRBV11-3 | CASSTDGVATEAFF | TGTGCCAGCAGTACCGATGGGGTGGCCACTGAAGCTTTCTTT
TRBD1 | TRBJ1-5 | once | 18 | TRBV4-1 | CASSQDHGIGGAGQPQHF | TGCGCCAGCAGCCAAGATCATGGGATAGGGGGCGCGGGTCAGCCCCAGCATTTT
NA | TRBJ1-3 | once | 11 | TRBV2 | CASIDLDTIYF | TGTGCCAGCATCGACCTGGACACCATATATTTT
NA | TRBJ1-2 | NA | 14 | TRBV29-1 | CSISEGGASYGYTF | TGCAGTATTTCAGAAGGGGGGGCGAGCTATGGCTACACCTTC
NA | TRBJ2-1 | NA | 8 | TRBV2 | CASNEQFF | TGTGCCAGCAATGAGCAGTTCTTC
NA | TRBJ2-3 | NA | 11 | TRBV20-1 | CSAREVDTQYF | TGCAGTGCTAGAGAGGTAGATACGCAGTATTTT